This T cell receptor beta chain came from a study of cytomegalovirus exposure and HLA in healthy donors. Study-wide results and caveats: In an earlier analysis, productive rearrangement rates for most beta V segments clustered near 90% or 30%. Researchers reported that a few CMV-associated chains were confirmed in vitro as CMV antigen-specific. TCR beta V- and J-gene trimming, according to a later analysis, was linked to a missense DCLRE1C variant.

CDR3 length: 17 residues. V shed 1 base and J 5 bases; nucleotides not matched to a gene: 10. Germline loops: CDR1 LNHNV, CDR2 YYDKDF (reference sequence). PCR amplification relied on 60 Vbeta primers (plus 13 Jbeta primers). As handled by the study authors: In a later analysis, of some 80 million unique beta chains, approximately 10 million appeared in at least two donors. Assay used: immunoSEQ multiplex PCR; TCRdb lists only in-frame clones, some missing. The D gene and trimming were derived from the DNA, and the V and J assignments and clone size from that table. The table has about 140,000 clones, more than 70% seen once. Points on this clone: Antigen: not known.

The source material was PBMCs. The receptor comes from a man aged 35 to 55 in good health and CMV-seronegative. The chain uses TRBV15 and TRBJ1-2, with 10 bases identical to TRBD1. CDR3 DNA sequence: TGTGCCACCAGCAGAGTGACAGGGGGCCTCCCCTTGTATGGCTACACCTTC. It translates to CATSRVTGGLPLYGYTF.